This TCR beta chain was captured in a study of human T cells and chemical hapten exposure. This clonotype was detected many times. Trimming stripped 6 bases from V and 2 bases from J, with 11 bases between. Germline CDR1 reads MDHEN; CDR2 reads SYDVKM. CDR3 length: 14 residues. Time point specified: patch test 1, 2 weeks after DPC sensitization. Treatment: therapeutic diphenylcyclopropenone sensitization with weekly scalp DPC. TCRdb fed the RACE reads into MiXCR, producing one record per CDR3 protein. The sample carries about 380,000 distinct CDR3 sequences, approximately 5.1% recorded once. The TCR originated in a woman aged 45-65 years with alopecia areata. Some clones in this sample may be carry-over from other donors' samples. The chain uses TRBV28 and TRBJ2-1; D is unclear. The input for sequencing was whole blood, taken in connection with sensitization to the hapten diphenylcyclopropenone (DPC). For the CDR3, the DNA is TGTGCCAGCAGCCCCCCTTCTGCCTACAATGAGCAGTTCTTC. Amino acid sequence: CASSPPSAYNEQFF.